The clone carrying this TCR beta chain has a handful of counts. The CDR3 length is 15 residues. Germline V gene sequence: CDR1 MNHEY, CDR2 SMNVEV (reference sequence). V lost 6 bases and J lost 2; bases outside the gene matches: 6. This entry is derived from a study of T cells in Graves' hyperthyroidism and ophthalmopathy. TCR beta CDR3 sequences were amplified from RNA transcripts. The HTBI set primed first-round TCR CDR3 RT-PCR. TCRdb reprocessed the multiplex PCR reads via MiXCR and lists one record per CDR3 protein. The table shows hundreds of thousands of distinct CDR3 sequences, with 14% occurring only once.

The chain joins TRBV27 to TRBJ1-5; 8 nucleotides align to TRBD1. Sequenced: blood. The receptor comes from a woman aged 18-30 years with Graves' hyperthyroidism. CDR3 residues: CASSLDRGGNQPQHF. CDR3 nucleotides: TGTGCCAGCAGCCTAGACAGGGGCGGCAATCAGCCCCAGCATTTT.